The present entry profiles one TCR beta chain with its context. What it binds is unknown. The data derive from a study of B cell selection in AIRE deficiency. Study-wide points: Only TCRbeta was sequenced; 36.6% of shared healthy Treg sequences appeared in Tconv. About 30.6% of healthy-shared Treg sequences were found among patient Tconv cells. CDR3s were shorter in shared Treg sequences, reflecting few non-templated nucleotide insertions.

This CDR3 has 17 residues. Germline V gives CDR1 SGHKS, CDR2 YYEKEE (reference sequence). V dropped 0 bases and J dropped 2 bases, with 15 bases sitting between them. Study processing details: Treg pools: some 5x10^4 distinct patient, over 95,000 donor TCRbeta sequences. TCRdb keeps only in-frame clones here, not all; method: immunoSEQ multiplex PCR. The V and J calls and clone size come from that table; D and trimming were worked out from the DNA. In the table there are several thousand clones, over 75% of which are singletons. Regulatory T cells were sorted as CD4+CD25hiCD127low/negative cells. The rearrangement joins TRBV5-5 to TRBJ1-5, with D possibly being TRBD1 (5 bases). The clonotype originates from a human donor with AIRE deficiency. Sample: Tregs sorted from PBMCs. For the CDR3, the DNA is TGTGCCAGCAGCTTGGGTCCCAGGGTGGGCGGCAATCAGCCCCAGCATTTT. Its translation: CASSLGPRVGGNQPQHF.